What follows are 2 T cell receptor beta chains derived from one specimen sequenced in a study of blood T cell repertoires in COVID-19 (dated by TCRdb to about 2020). Libraries were made using the immunoSEQ multiplex PCR assay. Imported from immuneACCESS, the table was reduced by TCRdb to in-frame sequences with V and J called. These copies leave out some clones; in studies compared against another copy, an unresolved V gene accounts for under half, and the cause of the remainder is not known. The sample contains some 120,000 clones, roughly four fifths of them found a single time. The ten largest clones add up to 3.8% of the sample. What was sequenced was peripheral blood. The receptors were sampled from a woman in her 50s with acute or convalescent COVID-19.

The chain has TRBV3-1 (or the pseudogene TRBV3-2) and TRBJ1-4; D is possibly TRBD1 (6 bases). The CDR3 is made up of 15 amino acids. Trimming pared 1 base from V and 6 bases from J, leaving 12 bases between. The germline V gene has CDR1 LGHDT and CDR2 YNNKEL (reference sequence). The CDR3 protein is CASSQGGTGHEKLFF. The CDR3 nucleotides read TGTGCCAGCAGCCAAGGAGGAACAGGGCATGAAAAACTGTTTTTT.

The chain carries TRBV20-1 and TRBJ1-1; D may be TRBD1 (5 bases). This CDR3 has 16 residues. Germline V CDR1 and CDR2: DFQATT, SNEGSKA (reference sequence). V was clipped by 3 bases and J by 0 bases, with 17 bases between them. CDR3 in DNA: TGCAGTGCTAGTCGGGGGGTGTTCAGCTTGAACACTGAAGCTTTCTTT. It is translated as CSASRGVFSLNTEAFF.